This T cell receptor beta chain was identified during a study of shared clonotypes between healthy human individuals. Study at large: Per donor, CD8 memory used one plate, CD8 naive used two, CD4 memory used three and CD4 naive used three.

Findings and caveats of the study: In several donors, around 4.5% of naive CD4 clonotypes appeared in common. Among the subsets, naive ones generally showed larger estimated richness than memory ones.

The V end was cut by 8 bases, the J end by 0 bases, with 10 bases between. Germline V lookup: CDR1 LNHDA, CDR2 SQIVND (reference sequence). This CDR3 contains 13 residues. Under the authors' procedure: Filtering differed since immunoSEQ provided only junctions, with no quality scores. The data were produced by immunoSEQ multiplex PCR, yet TCRdb's version contains in-frame clones alone and is incomplete. V and J calls plus clone size are reproduced from that table; the DNA served to infer D and trimming. The table records around 1,100,000 clones, 60% to 80% of them present only once. This clone was detected only a few times. Its antigen is not known.

Sequenced: memory CD4+ T cells from PBMCs. As to subset: CD45RA-negative fraction. The rearrangement links TRBV19 to TRBJ1-1; D gene unclear. The TCR comes from a man aged 18-30 years in good health. Some clones in this sample may be carry-over from other donors' samples. CDR3 DNA: TGTGCCAGTGTCGAGAGTCTGAACACTGAAGCTTTCTTT. Protein product: CASVESLNTEAFF.